This T cell receptor (beta chain) was observed in a study of blood T cell repertoires in COVID-19. Overall study context: Sites in the United States, Italy and Spain provided acute and convalescent COVID-19 samples. PBMCs, B-cell-depleted T cells, or T cells provided the cDNA or gDNA that made up the material.

This clone was recorded only once. CDR3 length: 16 residues. The germline V gene encodes CDR1 MNHNS and CDR2 SASEGT. V was pared by 4 bases and J by 2 bases, with 9 bases of the junction left unmatched. Profiled with immunoSEQ multiplex PCR; TCRdb holds only in-frame clones, not every one. The sample has some 150,000 clones; 70% to 90% are singletons. The receptor was isolated from a man aged 55 to 70 with COVID-19, enrolled during active disease. The chain carries TRBV6-1 and TRBJ2-7; 9 bases match TRBD1. Material: peripheral blood. The CDR3 bases are TGTGCCAGCAGTGGAGGGGGGACAGGGCGTACCTACGAGCAGTACTTC. Translating gives CASSGGGTGRTYEQYF.